This entry is about one TCR beta chain. The antigen remains undetermined. A read error may account for a junction end that differs from germline. Germline V gives CDR1 SGHRS, CDR2 YFSETQ. This CDR3 is 14 amino acids long. Overall study findings and caveats: Tumor Tregs overlapped most with tumor, then blood, naive CD4+ cells.

TCRdb independently ran MiXCR on the 5' RACE reads; one entry per CDR3 protein. Of 53,000 or so distinct CDR3 sequences listed, roughly a quarter are singletons. The V gene is TRBV5-1, the J gene TRBJ2-2, with D perhaps matching TRBD1 (6 bases). This sequence originates from a female donor with breast cancer. Sequencing was done on a sample of tumor-infiltrating naive CD4+ T cells sorted from the breast tumor. Subset defined: naive CD4+ T cells, CD4+CD45RA+CD25-. The CDR3 DNA reads as TGCGCCAGCAGTTTGGGACACTACACCGGGGAGCTGTTTTTT. Translating gives CASSLGHYTGELFF.